This TCR beta chain originates from a study of blood T cell repertoires in COVID-19. Study background: Nucleic acid was either cDNA or gDNA, and it came from T cells, B-cell-depleted T cells, or PBMCs.

V was pared by 1 base and J by 8 bases, with 9 bases of the junction left unmatched. The CDR3 is 16 residues long. Germline lookup yields CDR1 SGHDN and CDR2 FVKESK. Authors' analysis steps: Estimation of nucleated cell counts relied on the amplification of reference gene primers. Profiled with immunoSEQ multiplex PCR; TCRdb holds only in-frame clones, not every one. V and J calls and clone size are copied from that table; D and trimming were computed from the DNA. The table shows about 77,000 clones, with more than 75% occurring only once. Material for sequencing was peripheral blood. The receptor comes from an elderly woman with active or convalescent COVID-19. V usage is TRBV14 and J usage is TRBJ1-1; 11 bases match TRBD1. The CDR3 protein is CASSQVTGQGVVEAFF. DNA for the CDR3: TGTGCCAGCAGCCAAGTAACGGGACAGGGGGTGGTGGAAGCTTTCTTT.